Described below is a single T cell receptor beta chain sequence and its context. Its cognate antigen is unknown. The sample originates from a study of shared clonotypes between healthy human individuals. Study-wide context: CD4 naive and CD4 memory each took three plates per donor, while CD8 naive took two and CD8 memory one. Whole-study results and caveats: Despite large depth, rarefaction showed incomplete sorted-subset sequencing.

The table came from immunoSEQ multiplex PCR; TCRdb's copy has only in-frame clones and leaves some out. This table has under 2,500,000 clones, approximately 96% appearing once. The TCR comes from a man aged 18 to 29 in good health. What was sequenced was naive CD4+ T cells sorted from blood. Indicated subset: CD45RA+ positively selected.

CDR3 protein: CASSLGLTALGNTIYF. DNA for the CDR3: TGTGCCAGCAGCTTGGGTTTGACAGCTCTGGGGAACACCATATATTTT. The J gene is TRBJ1-3, the V gene TRBV5-4, with a tentative D call TRBD1 (5 bases). From germline, CDR1 is SGHNT and CDR2 YYREEE (reference sequence). V lost 0 bases, J lost 7 bases, and 17 bases lay in between. This CDR3 is built from 16 residues. Full variable domain (rest looked up from reference TRBV5-4 and TRBJ1-3): ETGVTQSPTHLIKTRGQQVTLRCSSQSGHNTVSWYQQALGQGPQFIFQYYREEENGRGNFPPRFSGLQFPNYSSELNVNALELDDSALYLCASSLGLTALGNTIYFGEGSWLTVV.